This T cell receptor (beta chain) was sequenced in a study of blood T cell repertoires in COVID-19. Sequencing used immunoSEQ multiplex PCR; TCRdb keeps in-frame clones, though not all of them. The repertoire holds around 380,000 clones, around 87% seen once, with 1% to 1.5% in the top ten. The CDR3 has 13 amino acids. V lost 4 bases and J 2 bases, leaving 9 bases between the germline ends. Germline V gene data show CDR1 as SGHRS and CDR2 as YFSETQ. The sequenced material came from PBMCs or T cells enriched from blood (not recorded which). The chain is built from TRBV5-1 and TRBJ1-2; unclear D gene. This clonotype originated in a man under 40 who had recovered from COVID-19. The CDR3 protein is CASSTEDNYGYTF. The DNA for the CDR3 is TGCGCCAGCAGCACAGAAGACAACTATGGCTACACCTTC.